Below, 12 T cell receptor beta chains from the same sample are listed, as sequenced in a study of OX40 agonist ivuxolimab in advanced cancers. Sequenced by immunoSEQ multiplex PCR; TCRdb stores in-frame clones only, minus some. Altogether about 73,000 clones are present, more than 80% being singletons, with the ten largest covering approximately 0.49%. Material: CD4+ or CD8+ T cells sorted from blood, obtained in a trial of the OX40 agonist ivuxolimab. All receptors come from an adult with an advanced solid tumor such as melanoma, head and neck, liver or kidney cancer.

The chain carries TRBV12-2 and TRBJ2-4; the table gives TRBD2 as D, unverified against the DNA. TRBV12-2 is a recognized pseudogene. The CDR3 covers 23 residues. The CDR3 nucleotides read TGTGCAAGTCGCTCCCCCTTGAGGGGATTAGGGCGGGAGGTTTTTGTAGCCAAAAACATTCAGTACTTC. Its translation is CASRSPLRGLGREVFVAKNIQYF.

The chain couples TRBV6-6 to TRBJ2-4; 7 nucleotides line up with TRBD1. This CDR3 region has 16 residues. Germline CDR1 reads MNHNY; CDR2 reads SVGAGI (reference sequence). The junction had 10 bases not matched to a gene; V was cut back by 0 bases and J by 8 bases. CDR3 coding DNA: TGTGCCAGCAGTTACTCTTCCCCGAGCCAGGGGGACATTCAGTACTTC. The encoded protein is CASSYSSPSQGDIQYF.

This clone has just a few counts. The gene calls are TRBV27 and TRBJ2-1; 10 positions agree with TRBD1. The V gene end was trimmed by 6 bases and the J gene end by 7 bases; junction bases not matched to a gene: 3. The CDR3 is 13 amino acids. In germline, CDR1 is MNHEY, CDR2 SMNVEV (reference sequence). The CDR3 DNA is TGTGCCAGCAGGCAGGGACAGGGGAATGAGCAGTTCTTC. Its protein is CASRQGQGNEQFF.

The chain combines TRBV2 with TRBJ1-3; D not resolved. Trimming took 4 bases from V and 4 from J, leaving 11 bases between them. This CDR3 is 14 amino acids long. CDR1 SNHLY and CDR2 FYNNEI come from the germline V gene. In DNA form, the CDR3 reads TGTGCCAGCAGTGGTGTCGGAGGCGGAAACACCATATATTTT. Protein: CASSGVGGGNTIYF.

A few counts support this clone. The chain uses TRBV28 and TRBJ2-1, with TRBD1 identical over 7 bases. Germline loops: CDR1 MDHEN, CDR2 SYDVKM. CDR3 size: 15 residues. V lost 5 bases and J lost 6; bases outside the gene matches: 10. CDR3 protein: CASSPQTGIGNEQFF. CDR3 sequence (DNA): TGTGCCAGCAGTCCCCAGACAGGGATAGGCAATGAGCAGTTCTTC.

On this clone: One junction end does not reproduce the germline sequence, and a read error may be involved. The gene calls are TRBV13 and TRBJ2-3; the D gene is possibly TRBD2 (6 bases). In germline, CDR1 is PRHDT, CDR2 FYEKMQ (reference sequence). The CDR3 is 14 amino acids. CDR3 nucleotides: TGTGCCACCTCGGGTCGGGAGAGCACAAATACGCAGTATTTT. Its protein product is CATSGRESTNTQYF.

This chain links TRBV14 with TRBJ2-1; D gene ambiguous. The length of the CDR3 is 11 residues. V lost 2 bases, J lost 10 bases, and 6 bases lay in between. Per germline, CDR1 SGHDN and CDR2 FVKESK. CDR3 bases: TGTGCCAGCAGCCAACTTCGGGAGCAGTTCTTC. Encoded protein: CASSQLREQFF.

This chain uses TRBV16 with TRBJ1-1, with a weak D call TRBD1 (5 bases). V lost 5 bases and J lost 2, with 12 bases in between. Germline V lookup: CDR1 KGHSY, CDR2 FQNENV. This CDR3 is 14 amino acids long. As DNA, the CDR3 is TGTGCCAGCAGCTACGTCGGGGGTAACACTGAAGCTTTCTTT. As protein: CASSYVGGNTEAFF.

This chain connects TRBV6-5 to TRBJ2-4; unclear D gene. The germline V and J ends were trimmed by 6 bases and 6 bases, with 12 bases remaining between them. Germline V gives CDR1 MNHEY, CDR2 SVGAGI. The CDR3 is 13 residues long. As DNA, the CDR3 is TGTGCCAGCAGCGCGCCCCTACGAAACATTCAGTACTTC. Encoded protein: CASSAPLRNIQYF.

The chain carries TRBV19 and TRBJ2-5, with 8 nucleotides matching TRBD1. This CDR3 comprises 14 residues. V gave up 4 bases and J gave up 5 bases; unmatched junction bases: 6. CDR1 LNHDA and CDR2 SQIVND come from the germline V gene (reference sequence). The DNA of the CDR3 is TGTGCCAGTAGTAGCCGGACAGGGCCGGAGACCCAGTACTTC. Translation: CASSSRTGPETQYF.

The chain recombines TRBV15 with TRBJ2-1; a possible D gene is TRBD2 (5 bases). CDR3 size: 16 residues. Germline CDR1 reads LNHNV; CDR2 reads YYDKDF (reference sequence). V was clipped by 0 bases and J by 8 bases, with 17 bases between them. The CDR3 is CATSRDGLGGFDEQFF. In nucleotides, the CDR3 is TGTGCCACCAGCAGAGACGGACTCGGTGGGTTCGATGAGCAGTTCTTC.

This sequence joins TRBV7-2 and TRBJ1-5; D call uncertain. CDR3 length: 12 residues. Trimming removed 7 bases at V and 1 base at J, with 5 bases between. Germline values: CDR1 SGHTA, CDR2 FQGNSA. CDR3 sequence: CASKDSNQPQHF. CDR3 coding DNA: TGTGCCAGCAAGGACAGCAATCAGCCCCAGCATTTT.